This passage covers 20 T cell receptor beta chains from one sample sequenced in a study of blood T cell repertoires in COVID-19. Data came from immunoSEQ multiplex PCR; TCRdb stores just in-frame clones and leaves some out. The sample lists some 210,000 clones, around four fifths occurring once. Sequenced sample: peripheral blood. These receptors were obtained from a woman aged 50 to 60 with active or convalescent COVID-19.

This rearrangement joins TRBV6-5 to TRBJ2-7; 8 bases are a match to TRBD1. The ends lost 5 bases at V and 5 bases at J; junction bases unmatched: 5. From germline, CDR1 is MNHEY and CDR2 SVGAGI. CDR3 length: 13 amino acids. CDR3 in amino acids: CASSLQGGNEQYV. In DNA, the CDR3 is TGTGCCAGCAGTCTACAGGGGGGTAACGAGCAGTACGTC.

CDR3 nucleotides: TGCGCCAGCAGAACCACCGACAGGGCGAACACTGAAGCTTTCTTT. It specifies CASRTTDRANTEAFF. V gene TRBV5-1 combines with J gene TRBJ1-1; 7 nucleotides match TRBD1. The CDR3 consists of 15 residues. CDR1 and CDR2 (germline): SGHRS, YFSETQ. After removal of 5 bases from V and 1 base from J, the junction contained 8 bases not matched to a gene.

This rearrangement joins TRBV6-6 to TRBJ2-1, with TRBD2 as a possible D gene (6 bases). Looked up from germline, CDR1 is MNHNY and CDR2 is SVGAGI (reference sequence). The CDR3 runs 14 residues. The ends were cut back, 8 bases at V and 3 bases at J, with 14 bases in the middle. The CDR3 loop is CASRTSRNYNEQFF. As DNA, the CDR3 is TGTGCCAGCCGAACTAGCCGTAACTACAATGAGCAGTTCTTC.

The rearrangement links TRBV19 to TRBJ2-1; 13 positions agree with TRBD2. This CDR3 has 15 residues. Germline trimming cut 10 bases from V and 9 bases from J; bases unmatched to any gene: 12. The germline gives CDR1 LNHDA, CDR2 SQIVND (reference sequence). The CDR3 region has the DNA TGTGCCACCGCGGGACTAGCGGGGAGGGGTGGTGAGCAGTTCTTC. It encodes CATAGLAGRGGEQFF.

V usage is TRBV6-5 and J usage is TRBJ2-2; 7 bases map to TRBD1. With 8 bases clipped from V and 2 bases from J, the junction kept 2 bases outside the gene matches. From germline, CDR1 is MNHEY and CDR2 SVGAGI. The CDR3 runs to 13 residues. The CDR3 here is CASGTVNTGELFF. CDR3 DNA sequence: TGTGCCAGCGGGACAGTTAACACCGGGGAGCTGTTTTTT.

This sequence joins TRBV28 and TRBJ1-1; TRBD1 matches at 7 bases. Germline CDR1 reads MDHEN; CDR2 reads SYDVKM. After removal of 5 bases from V and 4 bases from J, the junction contained 4 bases not matched to a gene. The CDR3 length is 13 residues. In DNA form, the CDR3 reads TGTGCCAGCAGTCCGGGACAGCGCACTGAAGCTTTCTTT. Protein: CASSPGQRTEAFF. The complete variable domain, with remaining parts taken from reference TRBV28 and TRBJ1-1, reads DVKVTQSSRYLVKRTGEKVFLECVQDMDHENMFWYRQDPGLGLRLIYFSYDVKMKEKGDIPEGYSVSREKKERFSLILESASTNQTSMYLCASSPGQRTEAFFGQGTRLTVV.

The rearrangement uses TRBV7-2 and TRBJ2-3; D is perhaps TRBD2 (7 bases). The CDR3 consists of 16 residues. Germline lookup yields CDR1 SGHTA and CDR2 FQGNSA. The V gene lost 2 bases and the J gene lost 2 bases, with 14 bases spanning the gap. CDR3 bases: TGTGCCAGCAGCTTACGACGGGGGGCCCCCACAGATACGCAGTATTTT. This sequence encodes CASSLRRGAPTDTQYF.

This rearrangement joins TRBV5-3 to TRBJ1-4; TRBD1 agrees at 7 bases. TRBV5-3 belongs to the ORF category, with a function that is uncertain. The CDR3 has 15 amino acids. Losses at the gene ends were 2 bases for V and 8 bases for J; bases not matched to a gene: 9. The CDR3 sequence: CARSLCRGREEKLFF. CDR3 coding DNA: TGTGCCAGAAGCTTATGTAGGGGGCGGGAAGAAAAACTGTTTTTT.

The genes are TRBV28 and TRBJ2-6; D is possibly TRBD2 (6 bases). V dropped 6 bases and J dropped 0 bases, with 21 bases sitting between them. This CDR3 has 19 amino acids. Per germline, CDR1 MDHEN and CDR2 SYDVKM. The CDR3 loop reads CASRGGGDFRFSGANVLTF. CDR3 sequence (DNA): TGTGCCAGCAGGGGGGGAGGCGACTTTCGATTCTCTGGGGCCAACGTCCTGACTTTC.

This clone was recorded only once. CDR3 nucleotide sequence: TGTGCCACCAGCAGAGATCATCCAGGCTCTGGAAACACCATATATTTT. Translated: CATSRDHPGSGNTIYF. The chain has TRBV15 and TRBJ1-3; D remains ambiguous. The CDR3 extends over 16 amino acids. V lost 0 bases to trimming and J lost 0 bases, with 9 bases between them. The germline V gene has CDR1 LNHNV and CDR2 YYDKDF (reference sequence).

The rearrangement links TRBV9 to TRBJ2-7; tentatively, D is TRBD1 (5 bases). From germline, CDR1 is SGDLS and CDR2 YYNGEE. The CDR3 loop spans 15 amino acids. The V gene lost 3 bases and the J gene lost 6 bases, with 19 bases spanning the gap. The DNA for the CDR3 is TGTGCCAGCAGCGCGGAAGGTAGTCGTCAGGGCGAGCAGTACTTC. It specifies CASSAEGSRQGEQYF.

This chain's CDR3 is CASSSRPGTRGTDTQYF. CDR3 DNA sequence: TGTGCCAGCAGCTCACGACCCGGGACTAGGGGTACAGATACGCAGTATTTT. J is TRBJ2-3 and V is TRBV7-6; 8 bases line up with TRBD2. This CDR3 comprises 17 residues. In germline, CDR1 is SGHVS, CDR2 FNYEAQ. V lost 4 bases, J lost 3 bases, and 12 bases stayed unmatched.

J is TRBJ1-1 and V is TRBV7-9; D uncertain. With 3 bases removed from V and 5 bases from J, the gap between germline ends came to 7 bases. Germline lookup yields CDR1 SEHNR and CDR2 FQNEAQ (reference sequence). The CDR3 extends over 12 amino acids. CDR3 DNA: TGTGCCAGCAGCTTTGGCAGAACTGAAGCTTTCTTT. It codes for CASSFGRTEAFF.

The gene calls are TRBV6-1 and TRBJ2-3; 7 nucleotides line up with TRBD2. V lost 0 bases and J lost 2; bases outside the gene matches: 11. Germline V lookup: CDR1 MNHNS, CDR2 SASEGT. The CDR3 is 18 residues long. The CDR3 DNA reads TGTGCCAGCAGTGAAGCCGGTATCCGGGGGAGGGTCACAGATACGCAGTATTTT. It yields the protein CASSEAGIRGRVTDTQYF.

The J gene is TRBJ1-2, the V gene TRBV6-5; D remains ambiguous. The CDR3 runs to 13 residues. Trimming removed 10 bases from V and 3 bases from J, with 15 bases in between. Germline CDR1 and CDR2: MNHEY and SVGAGI. The CDR3 DNA reads as TGTGCCACGCGCGACGGAGACTACTATGGCTACACCTTC. Amino acid sequence: CATRDGDYYGYTF.

The rearrangement links TRBV15 to TRBJ1-5; D not resolved. Trimming removed 0 bases at V and 1 base at J, with 13 bases between. Germline loops: CDR1 LNHNV, CDR2 YYDKDF (reference sequence). The CDR3 is 17 amino acids. The CDR3: CATSREVKGGSNQPQHF. The CDR3 DNA reads TGTGCCACCAGCAGAGAGGTGAAGGGAGGCAGCAATCAGCCCCAGCATTTT.

The rearrangement uses TRBV29-1 and TRBJ1-2; 7 nucleotides line up with TRBD1. The junction had 6 bases not matched to a gene; V was cut back by 4 bases and J by 7 bases. The germline V gene has CDR1 SQVTM and CDR2 ANQGSEA. The CDR3 sequence is 12 residues long. CDR3 bases: TGCAGCGTTGCTCAGGGGGGATTTGGCTACACCTTC. Its protein is CSVAQGGFGYTF.

The V gene is TRBV2, the J gene TRBJ2-3; D is ambiguous. Trimming removed 8 bases from V and 0 bases from J, with 12 bases in between. This CDR3 contains 14 residues. Germline loops: CDR1 SNHLY, CDR2 FYNNEI. CDR3 protein: CASQSLLSTDTQYF. In DNA, the CDR3 is TGTGCCAGCCAATCCCTACTGAGCACAGATACGCAGTATTTT.

Details on this clone: This sample also contains other DNA sequences that code for the same CDR3. The chain carries TRBV4-1 and TRBJ2-1; 13 bases line up with TRBD2. Trimming took 3 bases from V and 6 from J; bases not matched to a gene: 2. The CDR3 extends over 15 amino acids. Per the germline V gene, CDR1 is MGHRA and CDR2 is YSYEKL. In DNA form, the CDR3 reads TGCGCCAGCAGCCAGCGACTAGCGGGGGGCAATGAGCAGTTCTTC. This translates into CASSQRLAGGNEQFF.

As for this clone: Additional DNA sequences in this sample encode the identical CDR3. The chain employs TRBV5-1 and TRBJ1-5; D unresolved. This CDR3 has 13 residues. Germline lookup yields CDR1 SGHRS and CDR2 YFSETQ. The V and J ends lost 0 bases and 5 bases respectively, with 6 bases between them. The CDR3 DNA sequence: TGCGCCAGCAGCTTGGGCTTAGATCAGCCCCAGCATTTT. Translation gives CASSLGLDQPQHF.